This T cell receptor (beta chain) is drawn from a study of T cell responses to AZD1222 COVID-19 vaccine. At the level of the study: Second doses were pooled across both intervals (about 4 or about 12 weeks).

For this clone: The antigen is undetermined.

Study-level points and caveats: As reported, nearly half of all spike-specific TCRs target variant regions that are unmutated. Repertoire collection took place solely once the T cell response had peaked.

TCRdb keeps only in-frame clones here, not all; method: immunoSEQ multiplex PCR. The repertoire holds 99,000 or so clones, with roughly nine tenths as singletons. The CDR3 covers 13 residues. Germline V gives CDR1 SGHRS, CDR2 YFSETQ. V lost 2 bases to trimming and J lost 4 bases, with 9 bases between them. V usage is TRBV5-1 and J usage is TRBJ2-5; D uncertain. This clonotype was obtained from an adult in good health. The sequencing used peripheral blood, collected on day 0 of AZD1222 vaccination. The CDR3 DNA reads TGCGCCAGCAGCTTCGGTCGGACAGAGACCCAGTACTTC. Residues: CASSFGRTETQYF.